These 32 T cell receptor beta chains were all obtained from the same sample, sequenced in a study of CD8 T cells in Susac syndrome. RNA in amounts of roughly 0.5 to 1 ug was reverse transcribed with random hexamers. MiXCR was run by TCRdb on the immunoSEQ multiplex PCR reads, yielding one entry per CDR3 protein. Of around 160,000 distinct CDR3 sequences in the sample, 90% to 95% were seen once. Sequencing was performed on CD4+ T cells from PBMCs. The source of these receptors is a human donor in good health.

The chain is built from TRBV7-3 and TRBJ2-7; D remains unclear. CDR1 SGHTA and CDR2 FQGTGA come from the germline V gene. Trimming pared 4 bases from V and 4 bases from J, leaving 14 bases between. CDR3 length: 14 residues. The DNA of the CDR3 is TGTGCCAGCAGCTCGTACAGTTCCCCGTACGAGCAGTACTTC. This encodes CASSSYSSPYEQYF.

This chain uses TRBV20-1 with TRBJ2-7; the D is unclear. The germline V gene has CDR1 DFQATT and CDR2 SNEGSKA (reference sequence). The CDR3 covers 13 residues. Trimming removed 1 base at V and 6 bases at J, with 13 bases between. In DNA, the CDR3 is TGCAGTGCTAGAGGATCAGGCGTGGCCGAGCAGTACTTC. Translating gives CSARGSGVAEQYF.

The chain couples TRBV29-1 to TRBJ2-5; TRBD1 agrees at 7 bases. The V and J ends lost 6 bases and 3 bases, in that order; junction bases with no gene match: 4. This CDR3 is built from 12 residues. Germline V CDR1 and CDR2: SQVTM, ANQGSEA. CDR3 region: CSVAGTEETQYF. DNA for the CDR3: TGCAGCGTCGCCGGGACAGAAGAGACCCAGTACTTC.

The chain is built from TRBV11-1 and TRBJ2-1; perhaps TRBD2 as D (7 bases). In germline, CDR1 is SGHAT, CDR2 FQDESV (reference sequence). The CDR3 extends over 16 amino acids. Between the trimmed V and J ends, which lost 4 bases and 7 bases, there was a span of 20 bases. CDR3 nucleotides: TGTGCCAGCAGCTCCCCCGGGGGCGGGGGCCGGAATGAGCAGTTCTTC. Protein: CASSSPGGGGRNEQFF.

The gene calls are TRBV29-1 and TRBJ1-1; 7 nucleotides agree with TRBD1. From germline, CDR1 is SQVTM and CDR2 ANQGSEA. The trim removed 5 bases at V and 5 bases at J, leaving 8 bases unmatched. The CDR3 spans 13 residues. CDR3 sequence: CSVIRQGGTEAFF. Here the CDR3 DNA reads TGCAGCGTTATCCGACAGGGCGGTACTGAAGCTTTCTTT.

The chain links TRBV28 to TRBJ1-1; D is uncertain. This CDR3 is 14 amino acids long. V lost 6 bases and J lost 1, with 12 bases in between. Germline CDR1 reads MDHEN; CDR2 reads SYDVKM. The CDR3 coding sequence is TGTGCCAGCAGACCGCACGGAGGGAACACTGAAGCTTTCTTT. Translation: CASRPHGGNTEAFF.

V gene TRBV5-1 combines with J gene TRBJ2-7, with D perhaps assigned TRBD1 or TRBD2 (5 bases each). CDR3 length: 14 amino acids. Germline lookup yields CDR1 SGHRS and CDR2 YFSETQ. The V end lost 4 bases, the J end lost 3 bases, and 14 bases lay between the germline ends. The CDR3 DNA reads TGCGCCAGCAGCGCTCCGGGGCGAAACTACGAGCAGTACTTC. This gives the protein CASSAPGRNYEQYF.

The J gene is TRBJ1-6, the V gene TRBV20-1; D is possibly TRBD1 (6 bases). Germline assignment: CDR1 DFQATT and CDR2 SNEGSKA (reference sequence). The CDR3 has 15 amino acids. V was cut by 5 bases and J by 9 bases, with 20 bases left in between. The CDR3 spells CSAFRPGTTSSPLHF. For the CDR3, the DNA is TGCAGTGCTTTCCGTCCCGGGACAACGAGTTCACCCCTCCACTTT.

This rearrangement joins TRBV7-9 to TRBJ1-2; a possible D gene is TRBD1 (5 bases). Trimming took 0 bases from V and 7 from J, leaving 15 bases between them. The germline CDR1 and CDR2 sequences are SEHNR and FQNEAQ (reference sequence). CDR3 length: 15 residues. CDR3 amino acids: CASSLAGRRPGGYTF. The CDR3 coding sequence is TGTGCCAGCAGCTTAGCGGGACGGCGTCCTGGTGGCTACACCTTC. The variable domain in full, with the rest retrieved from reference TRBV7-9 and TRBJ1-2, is DTGVSQNPRHKITKRGQNVTFRCDPISEHNRLYWYRQTLGQGPEFLTYFQNEAQLEKSRLLSDRFSAERPKGSFSTLEIQRTEQGDSAMYLCASSLAGRRPGGYTFGSGTRLTVV.

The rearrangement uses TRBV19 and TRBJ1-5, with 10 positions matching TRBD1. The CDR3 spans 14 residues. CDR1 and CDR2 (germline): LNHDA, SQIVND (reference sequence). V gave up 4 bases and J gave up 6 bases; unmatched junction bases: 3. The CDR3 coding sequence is TGTGCCAGTAGTACGACAGGGGGCGGTCAGCCCCAGCATTTT. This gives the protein CASSTTGGGQPQHF.

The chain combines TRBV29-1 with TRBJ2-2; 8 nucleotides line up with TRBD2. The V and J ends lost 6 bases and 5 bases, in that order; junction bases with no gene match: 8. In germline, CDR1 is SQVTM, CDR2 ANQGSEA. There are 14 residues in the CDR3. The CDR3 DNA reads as TGCAGCGTCCCCACATCGGGGGGGACCGGGGAGCTGTTTTTT. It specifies CSVPTSGGTGELFF.

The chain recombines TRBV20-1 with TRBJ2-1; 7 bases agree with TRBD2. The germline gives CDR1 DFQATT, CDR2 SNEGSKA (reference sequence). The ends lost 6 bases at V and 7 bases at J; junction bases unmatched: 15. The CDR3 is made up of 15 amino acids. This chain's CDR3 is CSAVKIRGGGNEQFF. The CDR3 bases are TGCAGTGCGGTCAAAATACGCGGCGGGGGAAATGAGCAGTTCTTC.

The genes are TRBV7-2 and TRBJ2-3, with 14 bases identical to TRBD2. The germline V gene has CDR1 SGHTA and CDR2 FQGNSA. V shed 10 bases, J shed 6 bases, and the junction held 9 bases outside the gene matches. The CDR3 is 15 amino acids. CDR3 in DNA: TGTGCCACTCGGCCCGGGACTAGCGGGGGTGATACGCAGTATTTT. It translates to CATRPGTSGGDTQYF.

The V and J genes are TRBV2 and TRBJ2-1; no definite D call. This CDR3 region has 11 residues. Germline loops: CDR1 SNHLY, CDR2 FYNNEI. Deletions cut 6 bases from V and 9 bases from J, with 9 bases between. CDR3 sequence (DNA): TGTGCCAGCAGGTCCTCCGGTGAGCAGTTCTTC. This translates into CASRSSGEQFF.

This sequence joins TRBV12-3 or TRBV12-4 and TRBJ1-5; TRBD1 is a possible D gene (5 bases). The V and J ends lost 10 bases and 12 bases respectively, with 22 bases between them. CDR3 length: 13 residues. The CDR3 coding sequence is TGTGCCACCTCGGCGGGGGGGGAGAGGTACCAGCATTTT. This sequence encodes CATSAGGERYQHF.

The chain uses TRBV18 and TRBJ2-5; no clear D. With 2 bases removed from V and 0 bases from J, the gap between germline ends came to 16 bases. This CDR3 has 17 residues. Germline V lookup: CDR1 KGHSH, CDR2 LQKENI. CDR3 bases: TGTGCCAGCTCACCATGGGGTAGTAGGCCTGACCAAGAGACCCAGTACTTC. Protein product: CASSPWGSRPDQETQYF.

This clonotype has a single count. The CDR3 reads CASAESRGEQFF. The CDR3 DNA reads TGTGCTAGTGCCGAGAGTCGGGGTGAGCAGTTCTTC. The chain carries TRBV12-5 and TRBJ2-1; D possibly corresponds to TRBD2 (5 bases). V lost 7 bases to trimming and J lost 9 bases, with 13 bases between them. Germline CDR1 and CDR2: LGHNT and FRNRAP. The CDR3 is made up of 12 amino acids. The full variable domain, with the rest looked up from reference TRBV12-5 and TRBJ2-1, is DARVTQTPRHKVTEMGQEVTMRCQPILGHNTVFWYRQTMMQGLELLAYFRNRAPLDDSGMPKDRFSAEMPDATLATLKIQPSEPRDSAVYFCASAESRGEQFFGPGTRLTVL.

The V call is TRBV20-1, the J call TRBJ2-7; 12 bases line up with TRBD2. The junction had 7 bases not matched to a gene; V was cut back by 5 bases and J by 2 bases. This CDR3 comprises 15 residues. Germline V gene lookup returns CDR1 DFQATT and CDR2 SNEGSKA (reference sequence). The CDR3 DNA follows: TGCAGTGCTCAGAGGCTAGCGGGGGGGCCCTACGAGCAGTACTTC. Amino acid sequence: CSAQRLAGGPYEQYF.

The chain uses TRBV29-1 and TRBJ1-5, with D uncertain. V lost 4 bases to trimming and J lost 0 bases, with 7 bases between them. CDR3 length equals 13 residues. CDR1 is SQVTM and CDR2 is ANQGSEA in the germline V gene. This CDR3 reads CSVARNSNQPQHF. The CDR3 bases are TGCAGCGTTGCGCGGAATAGCAATCAGCCCCAGCATTTT.

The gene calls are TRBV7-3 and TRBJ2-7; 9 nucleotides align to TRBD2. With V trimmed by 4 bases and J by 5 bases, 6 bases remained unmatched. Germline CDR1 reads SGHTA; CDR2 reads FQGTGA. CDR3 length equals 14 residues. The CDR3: CASSSSGGYHEQYF. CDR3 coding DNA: TGTGCCAGCAGCTCAAGCGGGGGGTACCACGAGCAGTACTTC.

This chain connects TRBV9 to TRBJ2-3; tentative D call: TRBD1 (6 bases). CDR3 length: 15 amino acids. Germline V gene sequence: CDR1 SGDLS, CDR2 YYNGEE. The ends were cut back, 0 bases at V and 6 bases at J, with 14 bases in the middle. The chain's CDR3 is CASSVGGLQGDTQYF. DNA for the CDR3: TGTGCCAGCAGCGTAGGGGGTCTCCAGGGGGATACGCAGTATTTT.

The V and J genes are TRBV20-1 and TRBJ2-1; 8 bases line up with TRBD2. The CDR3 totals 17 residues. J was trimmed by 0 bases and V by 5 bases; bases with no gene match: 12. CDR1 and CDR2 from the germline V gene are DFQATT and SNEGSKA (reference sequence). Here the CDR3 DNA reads TGCAGTGCTTCAAGCGGGGGCTGGGCAAGCTCCTACAATGAGCAGTTCTTC. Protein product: CSASSGGWASSYNEQFF.

CDR3 nucleotide sequence: TGCAGTTCTTCACCCGGGACAGCCTATGGCTACACCTTC. Its protein is CSSSPGTAYGYTF. This chain joins TRBV20-1 and TRBJ1-2, with 7 bases matching TRBD1. V was pared by 8 bases and J by 4 bases, with 10 bases of the junction left unmatched. The length of the CDR3 is 13 residues. Germline V gene sequence: CDR1 DFQATT, CDR2 SNEGSKA (reference sequence).

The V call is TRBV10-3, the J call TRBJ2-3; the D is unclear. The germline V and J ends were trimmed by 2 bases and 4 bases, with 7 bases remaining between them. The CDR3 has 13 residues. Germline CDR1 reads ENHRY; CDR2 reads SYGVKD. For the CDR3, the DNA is TGTGCCATCAGTGAGCCTAATTCAGATACGCAGTATTTT. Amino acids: CAISEPNSDTQYF.

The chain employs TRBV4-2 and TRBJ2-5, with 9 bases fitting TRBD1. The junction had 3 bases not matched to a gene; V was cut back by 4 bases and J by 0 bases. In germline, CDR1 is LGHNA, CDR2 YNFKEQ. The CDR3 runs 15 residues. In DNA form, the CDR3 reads TGTGCCAGCAGCCTCCGGGACAGGGACCAAGAGACCCAGTACTTC. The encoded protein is CASSLRDRDQETQYF.

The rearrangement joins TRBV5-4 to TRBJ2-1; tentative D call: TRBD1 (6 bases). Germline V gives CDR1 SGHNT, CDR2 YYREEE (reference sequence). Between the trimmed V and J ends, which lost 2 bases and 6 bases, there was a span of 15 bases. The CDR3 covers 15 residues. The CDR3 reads CASSFGTQVVNEQFF. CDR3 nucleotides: TGTGCCAGCAGCTTCGGGACACAAGTAGTCAATGAGCAGTTCTTC.

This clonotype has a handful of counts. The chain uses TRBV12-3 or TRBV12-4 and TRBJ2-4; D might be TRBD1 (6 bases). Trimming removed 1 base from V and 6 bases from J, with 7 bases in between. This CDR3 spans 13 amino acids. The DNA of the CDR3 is TGTGCCAGCAGTTTAGAAGGGGGAAACATTCAGTACTTC. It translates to CASSLEGGNIQYF.

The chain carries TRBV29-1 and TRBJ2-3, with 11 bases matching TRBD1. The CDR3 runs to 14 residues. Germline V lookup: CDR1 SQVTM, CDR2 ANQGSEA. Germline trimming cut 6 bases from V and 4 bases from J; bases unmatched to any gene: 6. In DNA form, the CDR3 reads TGCAGCGTGACGGGACAGGGGGATGCAGATACGCAGTATTTT. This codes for CSVTGQGDADTQYF.

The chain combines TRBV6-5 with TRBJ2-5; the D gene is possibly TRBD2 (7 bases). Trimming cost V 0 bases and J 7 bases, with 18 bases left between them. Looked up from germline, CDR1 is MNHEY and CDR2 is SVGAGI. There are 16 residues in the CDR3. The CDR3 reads CASSYSGGGARGTQYF. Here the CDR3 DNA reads TGTGCCAGCAGTTACTCAGGAGGGGGGGCCCGAGGGACCCAGTACTTC.

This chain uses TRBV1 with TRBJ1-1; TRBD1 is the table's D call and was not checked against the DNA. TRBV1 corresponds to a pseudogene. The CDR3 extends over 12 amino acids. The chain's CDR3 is CTSSPGDTEAFF. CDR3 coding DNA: TGCACCAGCAGCCCGGGGGACACTGAAGCTTTCTTT.

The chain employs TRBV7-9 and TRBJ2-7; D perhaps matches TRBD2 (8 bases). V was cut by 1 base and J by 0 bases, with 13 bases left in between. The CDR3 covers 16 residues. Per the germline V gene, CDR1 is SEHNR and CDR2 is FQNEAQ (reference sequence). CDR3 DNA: TGTGCCAGCAGCTTAGGTAGCGGGACAGACTCCTACGAGCAGTACTTC. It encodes CASSLGSGTDSYEQYF.

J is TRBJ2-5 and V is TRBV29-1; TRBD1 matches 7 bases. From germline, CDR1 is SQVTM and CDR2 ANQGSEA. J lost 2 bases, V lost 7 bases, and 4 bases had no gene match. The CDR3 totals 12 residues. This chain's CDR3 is CSGGTAQETQYF. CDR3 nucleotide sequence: TGCAGCGGGGGGACAGCTCAAGAGACCCAGTACTTC.